The sample holds one count of the clone carrying this T cell receptor (beta chain). Its antigen is unidentified. This entry comes from a study of cytomegalovirus exposure and HLA in healthy donors. Study-wide context: The approximately 690 first-cohort repertoires and the roughly 120 validation repertoires shared the same platform, a later analysis reported.

While the first cohort had some 700 subjects, the donors belonged to the separate validation cohort of over a hundred subjects. Findings of the study overall: Reported performance of the classifier showed diagnosis of cytomegalovirus status with high specificity and sensitivity. The study recorded about 150 TCR beta chains that were cytomegalovirus-associated.

TCRdb's copy holds only in-frame clones and misses some; the assay was immunoSEQ multiplex PCR. Here the sample spans about 110,000 clones, about 88% being singletons. The CDR3 extends over 18 amino acids. CDR1 is SGHDT, CDR2 YYEEEE, per germline. V lost 5 bases, J lost 3 bases, and 25 bases lay in between. The TCR comes from a woman between 18 and 29 years old in good health and CMV-seropositive. Sample: PBMCs. V usage is TRBV5-6 and J usage is TRBJ2-3; TRBD2 is a possible D gene (7 bases). The CDR3 nucleotides are TGTGCCAGCAGACTGACTAGCTATTCGGGTAGGGGGACAGATACGCAGTATTTT. Protein product: CASRLTSYSGRGTDTQYF.